These T cell receptor beta chains were read from a single sample in a study of T cell responses to AZD1222 COVID-19 vaccine. Clones were read by immunoSEQ multiplex PCR, and TCRdb kept only the in-frame ones, dropping some. The sample lists over 110,000 clones; roughly 90% were seen once. Material: peripheral blood, obtained on day 0 of AZD1222 vaccination. These receptors came from an adult in good health. CDR3s include the opening cysteine and the closing phenylalanine or tryptophan. A D gene is named only where the DNA matches it firmly. Expanded clones get a size class; other rows say once, few or many, or leave the size out.

j_call,v_call,d_call,cdr3_length,clone_size,cdr3_aa,cdr3_nt
TRBJ2-5,TRBV5-1,-,15,-,CASSYQDRLQETQYF,TGCGCCAGCAGCTACCAAGACAGGCTTCAAGAGACCCAGTACTTC
TRBJ1-5,TRBV7-2,-,14,-,CASSLAVINQPQHF,TGTGCCAGCAGCTTAGCGGTGATCAATCAGCCCCAGCATTTT
TRBJ1-5,TRBV6-1,-,15,-,CASSENRASNQPQHF,TGTGCCAGCAGTGAAAACAGGGCTAGCAATCAGCCCCAGCATTTT
TRBJ2-7,TRBV7-3,-,14,-,CASSPGTRGYEQYF,TGTGCCAGCAGCCCCGGGACAAGAGGGTACGAGCAGTACTTC
TRBJ1-6,TRBV7-9,-,13,-,CASRGIGNSPLHF,TGTGCCAGCAGGGGGATCGGCAATTCACCCCTCCACTTT
TRBJ1-2,TRBV28,-,11,-,CASSLAYGYTF,TGTGCCAGCAGTTTAGCCTATGGCTACACCTTC
TRBJ2-7,TRBV5-6,TRBD1,13,-,CASSSHDRVEQYF,TGTGCCAGCAGCTCTCACGACAGGGTCGAGCAGTACTTC
TRBJ2-7,TRBV2,-,14,-,CASSELGQSYEQYF,TGTGCCAGCAGTGAACTCGGCCAGTCCTACGAGCAGTACTTC
TRBJ2-3,TRBV10-1,-,16,-,CASSESRSLVGDTQYF,TGCGCCAGCAGTGAGTCGAGGTCACTAGTGGGAGATACGCAGTATTTT
TRBJ1-2,TRBV10-1,TRBD1,13,-,CAKGTGGGRGYTF,TGCGCCAAAGGGACAGGGGGGGGTCGTGGCTACACCTTC
TRBJ2-3,TRBV5-1,-,11,-,CASSGGGEQYF,TGCGCCAGCAGTGGCGGAGGGGAGCAGTATTTT
TRBJ2-7,TRBV28,-,12,-,CASSLFSGEQYF,TGTGCCAGCAGTTTGTTCTCCGGGGAGCAGTACTTC
TRBJ2-5,TRBV7-9,-,14,-,CASSGRQNQETQYF,TGTGCCAGCAGCGGGAGACAGAACCAAGAGACCCAGTACTTC
TRBJ1-2,TRBV5-4,-,15,-,CASSFPGGAFYGYTF,TGTGCCAGCAGCTTTCCCGGGGGGGCGTTTTATGGCTACACCTTC
TRBJ1-5,TRBV7-8,-,14,-,CASSGEPGNQPQHF,TGTGCCAGCAGCGGGGAACCCGGGAATCAGCCCCAGCATTTT
TRBJ1-3,TRBV3-1/TRBV3-2,TRBD1,12,-,CASSQGEAGQRF,TGTGCCAGCAGCCAAGGGGAAGCGGGACAGAGATTT
TRBJ2-3,TRBV28,TRBD1,14,-,CASQDRGRTDTQYF,TGTGCCAGTCAGGACAGGGGGCGCACAGATACGCAGTATTTT
TRBJ2-7,TRBV7-9,-,15,-,CASSPITGRHYEQYF,TGTGCCAGCAGCCCAATAACCGGGAGACACTACGAGCAGTACTTC
TRBJ2-3,TRBV6-4,TRBD2,15,-,CASSDSSGRMDTQYF,TGTGCCAGCAGTGACTCTAGCGGGAGAATGGATACGCAGTATTTT
TRBJ2-2,TRBV11-2,TRBD2,18,-,CASSFGLAGGTNTGELFF,TGTGCCAGCAGCTTCGGTCTAGCGGGAGGGACGAACACCGGGGAGCTGTTTTTT
TRBJ1-6,TRBV4-1,-,11,-,CATPYPSPLHF,TGCGCCACTCCCTATCCGTCACCCCTCCACTTT
TRBJ1-3,TRBV5-4,-,15,-,CASSSDPDPGNTIYF,TGTGCCAGCAGCTCCGATCCAGATCCTGGAAACACCATATATTTT
TRBJ2-3,TRBV9,-,16,-,CASSVGSSFFWDTQYF,TGTGCCAGCAGCGTAGGGTCTTCTTTTTTTTGGGATACGCAGTATTTT
TRBJ2-7,TRBV12-3/TRBV12-4,-,12,-,CASSFRGYEQYF,TGTGCCAGCAGTTTCCGGGGCTACGAGCAGTACTTC
TRBJ2-5,TRBV9,-,13,-,CASSVEYQETQYF,TGTGCCAGCAGCGTAGAGTACCAAGAGACCCAGTACTTC
TRBJ2-1,TRBV5-6,TRBD2,15,-,CASSLALAGGDEQFF,TGTGCCAGCAGCTTGGCCCTAGCGGGAGGTGATGAGCAGTTCTTC
TRBJ2-7,TRBV27,-,12,-,CASSFQGVEQYF,TGTGCCAGCAGTTTCCAGGGAGTCGAGCAGTACTTC
TRBJ1-2,TRBV6-5,TRBD1,16,-,CASSYSSSAGGVGYTF,TGTGCCAGCAGTTACTCGAGTTCAGCAGGGGGCGTCGGCTACACCTTC
TRBJ1-1,TRBV29-1,-,12,-,CSVQGTNTEAFF,TGCAGCGTCCAGGGGACGAACACTGAAGCTTTCTTT
TRBJ2-7,TRBV5-1,-,14,once,CASSNLRSPYEQYF,TGCGCCAGCAGCAACTTACGCAGCCCCTACGAGCAGTACTTC
TRBJ1-2,TRBV27,-,16,-,CASSLNRLGVPYGYTF,TGTGCCAGCAGTTTGAACAGACTAGGGGTCCCCTATGGCTACACCTTC
TRBJ2-1,TRBV11-2,TRBD2,15,-,CASSLRSGRYNEQFF,TGTGCCAGCAGTCTACGGAGCGGGAGGTACAATGAGCAGTTCTTC
TRBJ2-2,TRBV28,TRBD2,13,-,CASMLGGSGELFF,TGTGCCAGCATGCTCGGGGGGTCCGGGGAGCTGTTTTTT
TRBJ1-1,TRBV3-1/TRBV3-2,-,14,-,CASSQPGPNTEAFF,TGTGCCAGCAGCCAACCGGGGCCGAACACTGAAGCTTTCTTT
TRBJ1-1,TRBV6-5,-,13,-,CASSRRGDTEAFF,TGTGCCAGCAGTCGACGAGGGGACACTGAAGCTTTCTTT
TRBJ2-2,TRBV7-3,TRBD1,15,-,CASSSGQGNTGELFF,TGTGCCAGCAGCTCGGGACAGGGGAACACCGGGGAGCTGTTTTTT
TRBJ1-5,TRBV28,-,15,-,CASSLYRAGNQPQHF,TGTGCCAGCAGTTTATACAGGGCGGGCAATCAGCCCCAGCATTTT
TRBJ1-1,TRBV30,TRBD1,15,-,CAWTETGVLNTEAFF,TGTGCCTGGACCGAGACAGGGGTCCTGAACACTGAAGCTTTCTTT
TRBJ1-2,TRBV7-9,-,15,-,CASSLVGRSNYGYTF,TGTGCCAGCAGCTTAGTAGGGCGGAGTAACTATGGCTACACCTTC
TRBJ1-2,TRBV19,-,16,-,CASSLTPTATNYGYTF,TGTGCCAGTAGCTTAACCCCGACGGCTACTAACTATGGCTACACCTTC
TRBJ1-4,TRBV29-1,-,12,-,CSARHLNEKLFF,TGCAGCGCCCGACACCTTAATGAAAAACTGTTTTTT
TRBJ2-7,TRBV7-6,TRBD1,14,-,CASSFGDRGHEQYF,TGTGCCAGCAGCTTCGGAGACAGGGGCCACGAGCAGTACTTC
TRBJ1-3,TRBV5-5,-,17,-,CANICGGRGNSGNTIYF,TGTGCCAACATTTGCGGGGGCCGGGGGAACTCTGGAAACACCATATATTTT
TRBJ2-7,TRBV6-5,TRBD2,14,-,CASSSRLGDYEQYF,TGTGCCAGCAGTTCCCGACTCGGGGACTACGAGCAGTATTTC
TRBJ2-1,TRBV9,-,17,-,CASSKGRSARSYNEQFF,TGTGCCAGCAGCAAAGGAAGGAGCGCCCGCTCCTACAATGAGCAGTTCTTC
TRBJ2-1,TRBV5-1,TRBD2,19,-,CASSLRLAGVSLSYNEQFF,TGCGCCAGCAGCTTGAGGTTAGCGGGAGTTTCGTTATCCTACAATGAGCAGTTCTTC
TRBJ1-2,TRBV5-1,-,17,-,CASSRTGPTPRNYGYTF,TGCGCCAGCAGCCGCACAGGACCAACTCCTCGTAACTATGGCTACACCTTC
TRBJ1-5,TRBV4-1,TRBD1,15,-,CASSFGQGINRPQHF,TGCGCCAGCAGCTTCGGACAGGGGATCAATCGACCCCAGCATTTT
TRBJ2-3,TRBV7-8,-,17,-,CASSLTPGQRNTDTQYF,TGTGCCAGCAGCTTAACTCCGGGACAAAGAAACACAGATACGCAGTATTTT
TRBJ1-5,TRBV7-9,-,17,-,CASSLSGKGVLNQPQHF,TGTGCCAGCAGCTTAAGTGGAAAGGGGGTGCTCAATCAGCCCCAGCATTTT
TRBJ2-7,TRBV14,TRBD2,17,-,CASSPYRLAGGGVEQYF,TGTGCCAGCAGCCCCTACCGACTAGCGGGAGGGGGTGTGGAGCAGTACTTC
TRBJ1-5,TRBV11-2,-,13,few,CASSLGSNQPQHF,TGTGCCAGCAGCTTAGGTAGCAATCAGCCCCAGCATTTT